The T cell receptor beta chain under discussion was sequenced for a study of T cells after yellow fever vaccination. The study, taken as a whole, reports: The study re-detected most primary-vaccination clones after the booster (96% CD4, approximately 87% CD8).

TCRdb re-called the 5' RACE reads with MiXCR, one entry per CDR3 protein. The sample shows 85,000 to 100,000 distinct CDR3 sequences, 4.5% to 6% of them seen only once. CDR1 is MGHRA and CDR2 is YSYEKL in the germline V gene. The CDR3 contains 18 residues. Unmatched junction bases numbered 9, after V lost 3 bases and J lost 0 bases. Worth noting for this clonotype: Its antigen is as yet unknown.

The chain has TRBV4-1 and TRBJ2-1; 9 bases are shared with TRBD1. This TCR was sampled from a young man who received the YFV17D yellow fever vaccine. Material: CD8+ T cells sorted from PBMCs, obtained 10 days after the yellow fever booster vaccination. The CDR3 sequence: CASSQLDRGSSSYNEQFF. As DNA, the CDR3 is TGCGCCAGCAGCCAGCTGGACAGGGGATCTAGCTCCTACAATGAGCAGTTCTTC.